The 10 T cell receptor beta chains listed next were all sequenced from one sample in a study of early T cells in non-severe SARS-CoV-2 infection. One entry per CDR3 protein results from TCRdb running MiXCR on the 5' RACE reads. The profile shows 30,000 to 45,000 distinct CDR3 sequences, 9.9% of them singletons. Sequencing input: whole blood. The receptors shown here come from an adult who was a healthcare worker with PCR-confirmed SARS-CoV-2 infection or an uninfected control (not recorded which).

This clonotype came up a few times. CDR3 coding DNA: TGTGCCAGTAGTATCGGTGGGGACGGCTACACCTTC. Translated: CASSIGGDGYTF. The chain has TRBV19 and TRBJ1-2, with a tentative D call TRBD1 (5 bases). The V gene's germline CDR1 is LNHDA and CDR2 SQIVND (reference sequence). CDR3 length: 12 residues. V lost 3 bases, J lost 8 bases, and 10 bases lay in between.

This sequence joins TRBV7-9 and TRBJ2-1; D perhaps matches TRBD1 (5 bases). The CDR3 is 14 amino acids. Germline lookup yields CDR1 SEHNR and CDR2 FQNEAQ (reference sequence). Trimming cost V 2 bases and J 8 bases, with 13 bases left between them. The CDR3 region has the DNA TGTGCCAGCAGCTTACCCTTCCAGGGCGATGAGCAGTTCTTC. It encodes CASSLPFQGDEQFF.

The gene calls are TRBV18 and TRBJ1-5, with 7 bases that match TRBD1. CDR1 and CDR2 (germline): KGHSH, LQKENI. V lost 1 base to trimming and J lost 5 bases; unmatched junction nucleotides: 5. The CDR3 has 15 residues. Written as DNA, the CDR3 is TGTGCCAGCTCACCACGAAGACAGGGCGATCAGCCCCAGCATTTT. This codes for CASSPRRQGDQPQHF.

This clonotype has at least ten counts. This rearrangement joins TRBV29-1 to TRBJ2-1; TRBD2 matches 8 bases. Germline V gives CDR1 SQVTM, CDR2 ANQGSEA. Trimming removed 2 bases from V and 12 bases from J; junction bases left unmatched: 18. This CDR3 spans 16 amino acids. This CDR3 reads CSVESPFGTRGRGQFF. The CDR3 nucleotides are TGCAGCGTTGAAAGCCCTTTTGGGACTAGGGGACGGGGGCAGTTCTTC.

The genes are TRBV19 and TRBJ1-1; D gene uncertain. This CDR3 has 13 residues. The germline V and J ends were trimmed by 2 bases and 10 bases, with 14 bases remaining between them. CDR1 is LNHDA, CDR2 SQIVND, per germline (reference sequence). In DNA, the CDR3 is TGTGCCAGTAGTATAACGGAGGAAGACCGAGCTTTCTTT. It codes for CASSITEEDRAFF.

This clonotype was seen ten or more times. This sequence joins TRBV20-1 and TRBJ1-6, with 7 bases fitting TRBD1. V dropped 6 bases and J dropped 9; count of bases not matched to a gene: 8. Germline assignment: CDR1 DFQATT and CDR2 SNEGSKA (reference sequence). The CDR3 covers 13 residues. The CDR3 reads CSAASGGSSPLHF. DNA of the CDR3: TGCAGTGCAGCCTCAGGGGGGAGTTCACCCCTCCACTTT.

This clonotype was found many times. V and J are TRBV18 and TRBJ2-4, with D unresolved. The CDR3 length is 15 residues. Germline V gene lookup returns CDR1 KGHSH and CDR2 LQKENI. The V gene lost 0 bases and the J gene lost 1 base, with 7 bases spanning the gap. CDR3 amino acids: CASSPPLAAKNIQYF. The CDR3 nucleotides are TGTGCCAGCTCACCACCCTTGGCGGCCAAAAACATTCAGTACTTC.

This clonotype was recorded a few times. J is TRBJ2-7 and V is TRBV15; 7 positions match TRBD2. Germline V gene lookup returns CDR1 LNHNV and CDR2 YYDKDF (reference sequence). Germline trimming cut 4 bases from V and 2 bases from J; bases unmatched to any gene: 5. The CDR3 totals 14 residues. The CDR3 spells CATSKSGATYEQYF. For the CDR3, the DNA is TGTGCCACCAGCAAGAGCGGGGCCACCTACGAGCAGTACTTC.

The CDR3 region has the DNA TGCAGTGCTAGGAGGGGTGAGCATTACACAGATACGCAGTATTTT. This codes for CSARRGEHYTDTQYF. V and J are TRBV20-1 and TRBJ2-3; D may match TRBD1 or TRBD2 (5 bases each). V was pared by 3 bases and J by 2 bases, with 15 bases between. This CDR3 has 15 residues. The germline V gene has CDR1 DFQATT and CDR2 SNEGSKA (reference sequence).

There are a few counts of this clonotype. The rearrangement joins TRBV7-9 to TRBJ2-2; no reliable D call. CDR1 and CDR2 (germline): SEHNR, FQNEAQ (reference sequence). Between the trimmed V and J ends, which lost 4 bases and 7 bases, there was a span of 7 bases. The CDR3 consists of 12 residues. The chain's CDR3 is CASSSPHGELFF. In DNA form, the CDR3 reads TGTGCCAGCAGCTCTCCCCACGGGGAGCTGTTTTTT.